Listed here are 13 T cell receptor beta chains from one sample, sequenced in a study of cytomegalovirus exposure and HLA in healthy donors. Sequencing was performed with immunoSEQ multiplex PCR; in TCRdb, only in-frame clones are kept and a portion is missing. The data contain 150,000 to 200,000 clones, nearly 90% of them singletons. Input material: PBMCs. The source is a woman aged 18-30 years in good health and CMV-seropositive.

The rearrangement joins TRBV27 to TRBJ2-7; 9 bases fit TRBD2. Germline CDR1 MNHEY, CDR2 SMNVEV (reference sequence). V was clipped by 5 bases and J by 1 base; unmatched bases: 6. CDR3 length equals 15 residues. CDR3 region: CASSKTSGESYEQYF. The CDR3 bases are TGTGCCAGCAGTAAGACTAGCGGAGAGTCCTACGAGCAGTACTTC.

Only a few counts were recorded for this clone. The CDR3 DNA sequence: TGCGCCAGCAGCTTAGAGGGAACCAATCAGCCCCAGCATTTT. Translating gives CASSLEGTNQPQHF. The chain carries TRBV5-1 and TRBJ1-5; D remains unclear. The length of the CDR3 is 14 residues. Germline V gives CDR1 SGHRS, CDR2 YFSETQ. V was clipped by 2 bases and J by 3 bases, with 9 bases between them.

The chain joins TRBV10-3 to TRBJ2-1, with 11 bases fitting TRBD2. Germline trimming cut 7 bases from V and 10 bases from J; bases unmatched to any gene: 12. Germline CDR1 is ENHRY and CDR2 is SYGVKD. There are 15 residues in the CDR3. As DNA, the CDR3 is TGTGCCATCACCCAGGTGGCTAGCGGGAGGTTGGAGCAGTTCTTC. Residues: CAITQVASGRLEQFF.

The CDR3 region has the DNA TGTGCCATCAGTGAGTCTACTAGCGGGTCCTACGAGCAGTACTTC. It specifies CAISESTSGSYEQYF. This chain joins TRBV10-3 and TRBJ2-7, with 9 nucleotides matching TRBD2. Germline V gene data show CDR1 as ENHRY and CDR2 as SYGVKD. The CDR3 is 15 amino acids. The J segment lost 1 base and the V segment lost 0 bases, leaving 1 base of the junction unmatched.

This clone was detected only once. V is TRBV7-2 and J is TRBJ2-4; tentative D call: TRBD2 (6 bases). Trimming pared 5 bases from V and 11 bases from J, leaving 13 bases between. Germline values: CDR1 SGHTA, CDR2 FQGNSA. The CDR3 length is 12 residues. The CDR3, as DNA: TGTGCCAGCAGCGGGTGGCGGGACGTTCAGTACTTC. This translates into CASSGWRDVQYF. The full variable domain, with the rest looked up from reference TRBV7-2 and TRBJ2-4, is GAGVSQSPSNKVTEKGKDVELRCDPISGHTALYWYRQSLGQGLEFLIYFQGNSAPDKSGLPSDRFSAERTGGSVSTLTIQRTQQEDSAVYLCASSGWRDVQYFGAGTRLSVL.

This sequence joins TRBV30 and TRBJ2-2; maybe TRBD2 (5 bases). V was shortened by 5 bases and J by 7 bases, with 11 bases between the two germline ends. The CDR3 runs 12 residues. CDR1 is GTSNPN, CDR2 SVGIG, per germline (reference sequence). The CDR3 nucleotides read TGTGCCTGGGGTGAGCGGAGCGGGGAGCTGTTTTTT. Translation gives CAWGERSGELFF.

V gene TRBV7-9 combines with J gene TRBJ2-1, with D unresolved. The V end was cut by 6 bases, the J end by 5 bases, with 8 bases between. CDR3 size: 12 residues. Germline CDR1 is SEHNR and CDR2 is FQNEAQ (reference sequence). In DNA, the CDR3 is TGTGCCAGCAGTCCCCTCGACAATGAGCAGTTCTTC. It is translated as CASSPLDNEQFF.

This chain uses TRBV19 with TRBJ2-3, with 14 nucleotides matching TRBD2. Germline V lookup: CDR1 LNHDA, CDR2 SQIVND (reference sequence). This CDR3 is built from 18 residues. V gave up 5 bases and J gave up 1 base; unmatched junction bases: 8. DNA of the CDR3: TGTGCCAGTAGTTTAGGACTAGCGGGAGGCATTGGCACAGATACGCAGTATTTT. Residues: CASSLGLAGGIGTDTQYF. Variable domain in full (rest from reference TRBV19 and TRBJ2-3): DGGITQSPKYLFRKEGQNVTLSCEQNLNHDAMYWYRQDPGQGLRLIYYSQIVNDFQKGDIAEGYSVSREKKESFPLTVTSAQKNPTAFYLCASSLGLAGGIGTDTQYFGPGTRLTVL.

The chain couples TRBV7-3 to TRBJ1-2; D possibly corresponds to TRBD1 (6 bases). Germline CDR1 reads SGHTA; CDR2 reads FQGTGA. V lost 5 bases, J lost 5 bases, and 15 bases lay in between. CDR3 length: 14 residues. CDR3 sequence (DNA): TGTGCCAGCAGCCCGCAGACAGGCGGTTATGGCTACACCTTC. Its protein product is CASSPQTGGYGYTF.

J is TRBJ1-2 and V is TRBV7-2; D is ambiguous. Between the trimmed V and J ends, which lost 2 bases and 1 base, there was a span of 11 bases. The CDR3 totals 15 residues. Germline CDR1 is SGHTA and CDR2 is FQGNSA. Here the CDR3 reads CASSLNPGINYGYTF. CDR3 nucleotide sequence: TGTGCCAGCAGCTTAAACCCAGGAATTAACTATGGCTACACCTTC.

This chain links TRBV2 with TRBJ2-7; 10 nucleotides agree with TRBD1. The J segment lost 5 bases and the V segment lost 5 bases, leaving 9 bases of the junction unmatched. CDR1 is SNHLY, CDR2 FYNNEI, per germline. The CDR3 spans 15 residues. DNA of the CDR3: TGTGCCAGCAGTTGGGAGACAGGGGGCTTTGACGAGCAGTACTTC. Protein product: CASSWETGGFDEQYF.

The chain links TRBV7-3 to TRBJ2-7; possible D gene TRBD1, 6 bases. Germline V lookup: CDR1 SGHTA, CDR2 FQGTGA. This CDR3 has 14 residues. V lost 2 bases and J 2 bases, leaving 10 bases between the germline ends. CDR3 sequence: CASSLEGGPYEQYF. As DNA, the CDR3 is TGTGCCAGCAGCTTAGAAGGGGGACCCTACGAGCAGTACTTC.

This chain uses TRBV18 with TRBJ2-2, with 9 bases that match TRBD1. With 3 bases clipped from V and 5 bases from J, the junction kept 4 bases outside the gene matches. Per germline, CDR1 KGHSH and CDR2 LQKENI. The length of the CDR3 is 15 residues. In DNA, the CDR3 is TGTGCCAGCTCACCGCGGACAGGGGAGACCGGGGAGCTGTTTTTT. It translates to CASSPRTGETGELFF.